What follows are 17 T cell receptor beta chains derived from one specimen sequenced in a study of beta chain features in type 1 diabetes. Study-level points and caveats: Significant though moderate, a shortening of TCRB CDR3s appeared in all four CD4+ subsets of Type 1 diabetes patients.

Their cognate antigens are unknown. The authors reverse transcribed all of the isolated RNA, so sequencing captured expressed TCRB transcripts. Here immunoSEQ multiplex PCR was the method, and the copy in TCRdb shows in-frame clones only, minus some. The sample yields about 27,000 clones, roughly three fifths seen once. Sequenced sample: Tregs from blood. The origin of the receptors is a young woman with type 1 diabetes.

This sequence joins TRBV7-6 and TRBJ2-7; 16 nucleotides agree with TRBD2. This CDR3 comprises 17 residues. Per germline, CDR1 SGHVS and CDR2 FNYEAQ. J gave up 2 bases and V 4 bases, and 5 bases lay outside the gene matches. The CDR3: CASSSGLAGGPTYEQYF. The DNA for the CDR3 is TGTGCCAGCAGCTCGGGACTAGCGGGAGGGCCGACCTACGAGCAGTACTTC. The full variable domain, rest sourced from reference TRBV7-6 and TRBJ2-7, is GAGVSQSPRYKVTKRGQDVALRCDPISGHVSLYWYRQALGQGPEFLTYFNYEAQQDKSGLPNDRFSAERPEGSISTLTIQRTEQRDSAMYRCASSSGLAGGPTYEQYFGPGTRLTVT.

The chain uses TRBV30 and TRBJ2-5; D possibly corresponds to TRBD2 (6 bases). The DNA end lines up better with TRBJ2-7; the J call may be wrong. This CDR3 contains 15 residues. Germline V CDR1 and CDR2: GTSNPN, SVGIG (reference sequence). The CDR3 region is CAWRSRWREDYEQYF. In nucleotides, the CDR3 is TGTGCCTGGAGGAGCCGGTGGAGGGAGGACTACGAGCAGTACTTC.

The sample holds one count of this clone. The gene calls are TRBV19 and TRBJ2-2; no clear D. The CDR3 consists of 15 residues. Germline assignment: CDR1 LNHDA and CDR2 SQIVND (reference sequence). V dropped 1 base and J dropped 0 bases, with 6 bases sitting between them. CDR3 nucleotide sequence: TGTGCCAGTAGTATAGCACTGACGAACACCGGGGAGCTGTTTTTT. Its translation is CASSIALTNTGELFF. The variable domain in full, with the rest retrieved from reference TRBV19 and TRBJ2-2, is DGGITQSPKYLFRKEGQNVTLSCEQNLNHDAMYWYRQDPGQGLRLIYYSQIVNDFQKGDIAEGYSVSREKKESFPLTVTSAQKNPTAFYLCASSIALTNTGELFFGEGSRLTVL.

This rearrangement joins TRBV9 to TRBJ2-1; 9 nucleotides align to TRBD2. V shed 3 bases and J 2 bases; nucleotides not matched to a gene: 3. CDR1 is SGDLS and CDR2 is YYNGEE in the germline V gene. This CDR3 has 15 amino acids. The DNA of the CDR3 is TGTGCCAGCAGCGGGGGACTAGCTGCCTACAATGAGCAGTTCTTC. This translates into CASSGGLAAYNEQFF. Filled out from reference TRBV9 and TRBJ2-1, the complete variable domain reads DSGVTQTPKHLITATGQRVTLRCSPRSGDLSVYWYQQSLDQGLQFLIQYYNGEERAKGNILERFSAQQFPDLHSELNLSSLELGDSALYFCASSGGLAAYNEQFFGPGTRLTVL.

CDR3 nucleotides: TGTGCCAGCAGCTCACAGGGGGCAAGGACTGAAGCTTTCTTT. As protein: CASSSQGARTEAFF. The chain carries TRBV7-9 and TRBJ1-1, with 9 bases fitting TRBD1. Germline V gene sequence: CDR1 SEHNR, CDR2 FQNEAQ (reference sequence). There are 14 residues in the CDR3. The trim removed 4 bases at V and 5 bases at J, leaving 5 bases unmatched.

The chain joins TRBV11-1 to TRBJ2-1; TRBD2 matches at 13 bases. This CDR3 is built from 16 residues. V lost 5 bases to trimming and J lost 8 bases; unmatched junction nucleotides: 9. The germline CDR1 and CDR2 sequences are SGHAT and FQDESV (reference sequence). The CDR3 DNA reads TGTGCCAGCAGCCTAGGGACTAGCGGGATAATCCATGAGCAGTTCTTC. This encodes CASSLGTSGIIHEQFF.

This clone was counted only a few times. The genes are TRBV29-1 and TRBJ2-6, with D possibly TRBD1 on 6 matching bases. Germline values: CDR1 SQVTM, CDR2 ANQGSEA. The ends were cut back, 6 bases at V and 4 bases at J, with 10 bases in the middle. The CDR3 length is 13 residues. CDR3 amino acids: CSVQGSGANVLTF. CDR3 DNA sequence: TGCAGCGTACAGGGTTCGGGGGCCAACGTCCTGACTTTC.

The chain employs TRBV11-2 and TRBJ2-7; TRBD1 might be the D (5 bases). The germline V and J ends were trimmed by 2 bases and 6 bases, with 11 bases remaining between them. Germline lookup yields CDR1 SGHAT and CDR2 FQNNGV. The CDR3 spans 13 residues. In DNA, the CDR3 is TGTGCCAGCAGCTTATGGCAGGGATCCGAGCAGTACGTC. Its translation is CASSLWQGSEQYV.

In DNA form, the CDR3 reads TGTGCCACTGCGACAGCCTTCTCCTACGAGCAGTACTTC. Its protein product is CATATAFSYEQYF. The chain is built from TRBV10-3 and TRBJ2-7, with D possibly being TRBD1 (5 bases). Trimming took off 10 bases at V and 0 bases at J, with 13 bases between the two ends. The germline gives CDR1 ENHRY, CDR2 SYGVKD. This CDR3 comprises 13 residues.

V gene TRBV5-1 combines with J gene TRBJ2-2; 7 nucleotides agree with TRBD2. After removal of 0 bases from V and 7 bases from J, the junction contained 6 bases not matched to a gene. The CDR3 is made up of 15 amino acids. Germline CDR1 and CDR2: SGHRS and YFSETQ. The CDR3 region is CASSLAFGTNGELFF. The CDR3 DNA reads TGCGCCAGCAGCTTGGCTTTTGGGACTAACGGGGAGCTGTTTTTT.

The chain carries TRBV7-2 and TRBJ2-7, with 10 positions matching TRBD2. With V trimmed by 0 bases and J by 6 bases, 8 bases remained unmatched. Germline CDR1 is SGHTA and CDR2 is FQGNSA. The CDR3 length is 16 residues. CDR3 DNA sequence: TGTGCCAGCAGCTTAGCGATCGGAGCGGGAGGGATCGAGCAGTACGTC. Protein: CASSLAIGAGGIEQYV.

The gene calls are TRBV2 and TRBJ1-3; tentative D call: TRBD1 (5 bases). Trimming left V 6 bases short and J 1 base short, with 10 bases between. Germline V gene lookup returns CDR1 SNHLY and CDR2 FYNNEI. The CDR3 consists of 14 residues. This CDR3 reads CASRSGFSGNTIYF. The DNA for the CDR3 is TGTGCCAGCAGATCAGGGTTTTCTGGAAACACCATATATTTT.

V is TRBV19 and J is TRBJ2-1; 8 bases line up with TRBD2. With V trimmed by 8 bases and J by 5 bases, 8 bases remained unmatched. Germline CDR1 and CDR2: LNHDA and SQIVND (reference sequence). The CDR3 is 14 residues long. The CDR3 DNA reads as TGTGCCAGTGTGGACGGGAGGGCAAACAATGAGCAGTTCTTC. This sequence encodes CASVDGRANNEQFF.

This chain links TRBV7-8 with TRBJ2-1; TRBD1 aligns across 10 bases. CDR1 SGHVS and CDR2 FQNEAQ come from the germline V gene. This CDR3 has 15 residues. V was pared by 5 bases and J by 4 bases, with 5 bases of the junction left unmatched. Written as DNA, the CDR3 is TGTGCCAGCAGCCCGGGACAGGGGCCATACAATGAGCAGTTCTTC. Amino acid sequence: CASSPGQGPYNEQFF.

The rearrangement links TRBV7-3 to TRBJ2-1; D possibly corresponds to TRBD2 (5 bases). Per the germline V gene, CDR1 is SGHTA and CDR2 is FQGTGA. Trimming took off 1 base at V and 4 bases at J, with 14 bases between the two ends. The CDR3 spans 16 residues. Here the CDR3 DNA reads TGTGCCAGCAGCTTAATGTTCGGGATCGGGTACAATGAGCAGTTCTTC. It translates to CASSLMFGIGYNEQFF.

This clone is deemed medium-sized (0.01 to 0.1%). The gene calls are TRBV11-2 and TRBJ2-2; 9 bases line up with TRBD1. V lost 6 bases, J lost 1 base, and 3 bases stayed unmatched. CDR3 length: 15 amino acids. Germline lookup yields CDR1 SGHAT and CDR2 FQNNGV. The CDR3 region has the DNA TGTGCCAGCAGAGGGGGACAGGGGAACACCGGGGAGCTGTTTTTT. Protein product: CASRGGQGNTGELFF.

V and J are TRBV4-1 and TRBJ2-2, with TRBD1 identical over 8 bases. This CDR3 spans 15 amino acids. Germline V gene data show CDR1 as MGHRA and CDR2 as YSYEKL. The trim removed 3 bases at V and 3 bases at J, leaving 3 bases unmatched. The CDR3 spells CASSQEDRDTGELFF. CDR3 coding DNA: TGCGCCAGCAGCCAGGAGGACAGGGACACCGGGGAGCTGTTTTTT.